The following is a T cell receptor beta chain sequence with its context. This clonotype was seen ten or more times. The antigen this receptor binds is unknown. No base qualities exist here, and no much larger clone lies one base off it. Sequenced on an Illumina HiSeq 2000. Multiplex PCR amplification was used to build the TCR beta chain libraries. High-throughput sequencing was used to analyze the amplified TCR beta chain products. TCRdb applied fastp at Q25 and MiXCR to the public reads, then kept only in-frame beta chains. Each CDR3 protein appears once, grouped with its most common genes and DNA. Within this sample are tens of thousands of distinct CDR3 sequences, with over 25% of them counted one time only. The biggest ten clones account for more than 8% of the sample. Lymph node samples came from the axillary draining lymph nodes of breast cancer patients. These data belong to a study of breast tumors, draining lymph nodes, adjacent tissues (dated by TCRdb to 2015 to 2016). In terms of the full investigation: Breast cancer patients provided tumor, adjacent nontumor tissue and axillary lymph nodes, and the study compared the TCR beta repertoires across these three sources. In human breast cancer, the study set out to assess how tumor, surrounding tissue and draining lymph node repertoires relate to one another and whether T cells might be exchanged between them. Summary of the overall study and its limitations: Tumor T-cell repertoires showed less diversity than lymph node repertoires and more diversity than nontumor tissue repertoires, and tumor T-cell repertoires showed preferential V and J gene usage. The study presented the conclusion that tumor T cells originate in lymph nodes as consistent with a hypothesis, not as something directly demonstrated. In luminal-like breast cancer, tumor and nontumor tissue repertoires resembled each other significantly more than in basal-like breast cancer. The data were judged consistent with most tumor T cells deriving from the lymph node and then expanding within tumor tissue.

Via the germline V gene, CDR1 is ENHRY and CDR2 SYGVKD. There are 15 amino acids in the CDR3, from cysteine to phenylalanine inclusive. Left in the record is the CDR3 DNA by itself, 45 bases read in frame from the first base. Trimmed from V: 9 bases; trimmed from J: 0 bases; junction bases lacking a gene match: 7. The clonotype originates from a female donor with breast cancer. Some clones in this sample may be carry-over from other donors' samples. The sample taken for sequencing was axillary lymph node tissue. This chain is built from TRBV10-3 and TRBJ2-3, with 9 junctional bases fitting TRBD2. The bases are TGTGCCATTAAATCTAGCGGGGATAGCACAGATACGCAGTATTTT. This gives the protein CAIKSSGDSTDTQYF.